The present entry profiles one TCR beta chain with its context. The data belong to a study of blood T cell repertoires in COVID-19. Study-wide context: Samples taken during acute and convalescent COVID-19 were collected in the United States, Italy and Spain.

The CDR3 has 16 residues. V lost 6 bases, J lost 3 bases, and 10 bases stayed unmatched. In germline, CDR1 is SGHRS, CDR2 YFSETQ. Using immunoSEQ multiplex PCR, the repertoire was profiled, and TCRdb retains in-frame clones only, with some absent. The repertoire holds around 230,000 clones, with 80% to 90% as singletons. The sequence derives from a man aged 25-45 years who had recovered from COVID-19. The source material was peripheral blood. The V call is TRBV5-1, the J call TRBJ2-1, with 9 bases aligning to TRBD2. In DNA form, the CDR3 reads TGCGCCAGCACCAGCCTTAGCGGGGGCAACTACAATGAGCAGTTCTTC. It is translated as CASTSLSGGNYNEQFF.